A selection of T cell receptor beta chains follows, all from one sample in a study of a mutant IDH1 vaccine in newly diagnosed glioma. TCRdb's copy holds only in-frame clones and misses some; the assay was immunoSEQ multiplex PCR. This sample yields roughly 68,000 clones, of which less than 85% are seen a single time; more than 6.5% belongs to the top ten. This specimen was PBMCs, taken from a glioma patient treated with radiotherapy, temozolomide or both. These TCRs come from a man aged 45-65 years with glioma. Each CDR3 is given with its conserved first and last residue. D genes are given only for firm matches. Size tells how often a clone was seen (once, few, many) or the class of an expanded clone, and some rows leave it out.

CDR3 length	J gene	clone size	V gene	D gene	CDR3 DNA	CDR3 protein
14	TRBJ1-3	.	TRBV9	.	TGTGCCAGCAGCACTGGGGCAGGGGGAAACACCATATATTTT	CASSTGAGGNTIYF
15	TRBJ2-2	.	TRBV5-1	.	TGCGCCAGCAGCTTGGTGGGGTCGGACACCGGGGAGCTGTTTTTT	CASSLVGSDTGELFF
14	TRBJ1-1	.	TRBV25-1	.	TGTGCCAGCAGTGAAAGGCAAAGGGGCACTGAAGCTTTCTTT	CASSERQRGTEAFF
15	TRBJ2-5	.	TRBV6-6	.	TGTGCCAGCACTAAGATGGCGGGATTCCAAGAGACCCAGTACTTC	CASTKMAGFQETQYF
13	TRBJ1-5	once	TRBV5-1	.	TGCGCCAGCAGCTACAGGACGGGTGAGCCCCAGCATTTT	CASSYRTGEPQHF
15	TRBJ1-5	.	TRBV5-6	.	TGTGCCAGCAGCTTCACAGGAGAGGATCATCAGCCCCAGCATTTT	CASSFTGEDHQPQHF
15	TRBJ2-3	.	TRBV9	TRBD2	TGTGCCAGCAGCTCCGGGACTAGGAGTATATATACGCAGTATTTT	CASSSGTRSIYTQYF
14	TRBJ2-2	.	TRBV30	.	TGTGCCTGGAGTGTACACAGATTTTACGGGGAGCTGTTTTTT	CAWSVHRFYGELFF
15	TRBJ2-3	.	TRBV7-8	.	TGTGCCAGCAGCTTTGGACCCGGGGCCACAGATACGCAGTATTTT	CASSFGPGATDTQYF
12	TRBJ2-5	.	TRBV5-1	.	TGCGCCAGCATGGGCGTAAGGGAGACCCAGTACTTC	CASMGVRETQYF
14	TRBJ2-7	.	TRBV2	.	TGTGCCAGCAGTTCCGGGAGCCTCTCCTACGAGCAGTACTTC	CASSSGSLSYEQYF
15	TRBJ1-1	.	TRBV14	.	TGTGCCAGCAGCCAAGGGCAGGTGGGGGCCACTGAAGCTTTCTTT	CASSQGQVGATEAFF
13	TRBJ2-3	few	TRBV14	.	TGTGCCAGCAGCCTCTGGACAGAAGATACGCAGTATTTT	CASSLWTEDTQYF
15	TRBJ1-1	.	TRBV18	.	TGTGCCAGCTCACCACCGTCTTTACAGAACACTGAAGCTTTCTTT	CASSPPSLQNTEAFF
14	TRBJ1-1	.	TRBV29-1	.	TGCAGCGTTGAAGAAGGGCTCCTAGAGGGTGAAGCTTTCTTT	CSVEEGLLEGEAFF
17	TRBJ1-5	.	TRBV6-1	TRBD1	TGTGCCAGCAGTGACCGGGACAGGGGGGGGAGCAATCAGCCCCAGCATTTT	CASSDRDRGGSNQPQHF
14	TRBJ2-3	.	TRBV30	.	TGTGCCTGGAGTGTAGTTGGGGGCTTCGAAACGCAGTATTTT	CAWSVVGGFETQYF
16	TRBJ2-5	once	TRBV19	TRBD1	TGTGCCAGTAAATTGGGTTCGACAGGGGGTGTAGAGACCCAGTACTTC	CASKLGSTGGVETQYF
13	TRBJ1-2	.	TRBV14	.	TGTGCCAGCTCCCATGGGGCCACCTATGGCTACACCTTC	CASSHGATYGYTF
12	TRBJ1-2	.	TRBV2	.	TGTGCCAGCAGTATCAGGGGCGACGGCTACACCTTC	CASSIRGDGYTF
15	TRBJ1-1	.	TRBV5-1	.	TGCGCCAGCAGCCCTGCGGCAGGGTATGGACCTGAAGCTTTCTTT	CASSPAAGYGPEAFF
15	TRBJ1-4	few	TRBV4-2	.	TGTGCCAGCAGCCAACTACAGGGCACTGATGAAAAACTGTTTTTT	CASSQLQGTDEKLFF
15	TRBJ2-3	.	TRBV5-1	.	TGCGCCAGCAGCCGGGAGACAGGGAGTTCAGATACGCAGTATTTT	CASSRETGSSDTQYF
13	TRBJ1-1	.	TRBV5-1	.	TGCGCCAGCAGCTGGGGGGGGGACACTGAAGCTTTCTTT	CASSWGGDTEAFF
11	TRBJ1-2	.	TRBV6-5	.	TGTGCCAGCAGTCCAGGGTTTGGCTACACCTTC	CASSPGFGYTF
15	TRBJ1-1	.	TRBV9	TRBD1	TGTGCCAGCAGCCCCAGGACAGGGGAGAACACTGAAGCTTTCTTT	CASSPRTGENTEAFF
13	TRBJ2-7	.	TRBV5-6	TRBD1	TGTGCCAGCAGCCCGGACAGGGCCTACGAGCAGTACTTC	CASSPDRAYEQYF
14	TRBJ2-5	.	TRBV30	.	TGTGCCTGCCCCCGGACGGAGGAACCGGGGACCCAGTACTTC	CACPRTEEPGTQYF
11	TRBJ2-7	.	TRBV2	.	TGTGCCAGCAGTGACGGGTACGAGCAGTACTTC	CASSDGYEQYF
12	TRBJ1-2	.	TRBV7-2	.	TGTGCCAGCAGCCCACAGGCTTATGGCTACACCTTC	CASSPQAYGYTF
16	TRBJ2-7	.	TRBV6-6	.	TGTGCCAGCAGTTACTCGGATCCGGACAGACCCTACGAGCAGTACTTC	CASSYSDPDRPYEQYF